This T cell receptor beta chain was identified during a study of memory CD4+ T cells and cytomegalovirus serostatus. About the study: Donors were healthy Belgian adults, several CMV seropositive and 24 seronegative. General study results and limits: 67 of 164 known CMV-associated TCRbeta sequences appeared in CD4+ memory.

Per germline, CDR1 SGHRS and CDR2 YFSETQ. The CDR3 contains 16 residues. The V segment lost 3 bases and the J segment 4 bases; nucleotides outside the gene matches: 5. Single viable CD3+CD4+CD8-CD45RO+ cells were sorted as the memory CD4+ T cells. Total CD4+ T cells were enriched by CD4 positive selection. Per the study methods: After removing out-of-frame reads, millions of distinct TCRbeta sequences remained. Sequenced by immunoSEQ multiplex PCR; TCRdb stores in-frame clones only, minus some. D and trimming were read from the DNA, whereas the V and J calls and clone size are those reported in that table. The repertoire has tens of thousands of clones, around three quarters of them found once; the top ten carry approximately 0.78%. Comment on this clone: Antigen specificity is unknown.

The clonotype was recovered from an adult in good health and CMV-seronegative. Material for sequencing was memory CD4+ T cells from blood. This rearrangement joins TRBV5-1 to TRBJ2-3; 13 bases match TRBD2. The CDR3 loop reads CASSYGTSGGADTQYF. CDR3 in DNA: TGCGCCAGCAGCTACGGTACTAGCGGGGGGGCAGATACGCAGTATTTT.